A single sample gave rise to the 22 T cell receptor beta chains below, sequenced in a study of kidney transplant recipient with SARS-CoV-2 infection. TCRdb re-analysed the reads in MiXCR, keeping a single row per CDR3 protein. The sample records roughly 250,000 distinct CDR3 sequences, around 30% being singletons. Sequenced here: a blood sample, sampled at baseline and on day 111 from a kidney transplant recipient. The receptors were sampled from a male patient between 25 and 39 years old who had COVID-19 and was a kidney transplant recipient. Some T cells could come from the graft donor.

For this clonotype: A much larger clone is a single base away; this may be a read error. The CDR3 reads CASSTRNSHGKTYGYTF. CDR3 DNA: TGTGCCAGCAGTACGCGAAACTCACACGGAAAGACCTATGGCTACACCTTC. J is TRBJ1-2 and V is TRBV6-4; D gene ambiguous. Germline CDR1 reads MRHNA; CDR2 reads SNTAGT. This CDR3 is built from 17 residues. V was cut by 5 bases and J by 4 bases, with 23 bases left in between.

The V call is TRBV28, the J call TRBJ1-2; D is possibly TRBD1 (6 bases). CDR3 length: 15 residues. V dropped 6 bases and J dropped 8 bases, with 22 bases sitting between them. Germline V lookup: CDR1 MDHEN, CDR2 SYDVKM. The CDR3 reads CASRAGGNRGRGYTF. The DNA of the CDR3 is TGTGCCAGCAGGGCGGGGGGCAATAGGGGACGGGGCTACACCTTC.

This clonotype was seen many times. The V gene is TRBV28, the J gene TRBJ1-5; no definite D call. In germline, CDR1 is MDHEN, CDR2 SYDVKM. V was shortened by 6 bases and J by 2 bases, with 8 bases between the two germline ends. This CDR3 has 13 residues. The CDR3 nucleotides read TGTGCCAGCAGCGAACTGGGCAATCAGCCCCAGCATTTT. Its protein is CASSELGNQPQHF.

This clonotype has a count of ten or more. The rearrangement links TRBV6-2 or TRBV6-3 to TRBJ1-5, with D perhaps matching TRBD1 (5 bases). Trimming cost V 6 bases and J 5 bases, with 20 bases left between them. Germline loops: CDR1 MNHEY, CDR2 SVGEGT. The CDR3 spans 16 residues. DNA for the CDR3: TGTGCCAGCAGGGCAGCGGTAGGGGTGAGTGATCAGCCCCAGCATTTT. Protein product: CASRAAVGVSDQPQHF.

Regarding this clonotype: A much larger clone differs from this one at a single base, so this may be a read error. The genes are TRBV5-1 and TRBJ1-1, with D tentatively TRBD1 (6 bases). This CDR3 region has 15 residues. With 4 bases removed from V and 0 bases from J, the gap between germline ends came to 13 bases. Germline V gene data show CDR1 as SGHRS and CDR2 as YFSETQ. The CDR3 loop is CASSHSQGLNTEAFF. Here the CDR3 DNA reads TGCGCCAGCAGCCATAGCCAGGGGTTGAACACTGAAGCTTTCTTT.

Concerning this clonotype itself: A much bigger clone sits one base away, suggesting this may be a read error. The genes are TRBV3-1 and TRBJ1-4; 9 bases map to TRBD1. Per the germline V gene, CDR1 is LGHDT and CDR2 is YNNKEL (reference sequence). The CDR3 runs to 14 residues. V lost 3 bases and J lost 10; bases outside the gene matches: 6. CDR3: CASSHWTGEGKLFF. DNA for the CDR3: TGTGCCAGCAGCCATTGGACAGGGGAGGGAAAACTGTTTTTT.

For this clonotype: A much larger clone lies a single base off, so this may be a read error. The chain links TRBV11-2 to TRBJ1-2; D not resolved. CDR1 SGHAT and CDR2 FQNNGV come from the germline V gene. With 5 bases removed from V and 4 bases from J, the gap between germline ends came to 23 bases. This CDR3 contains 17 residues. CDR3: CASSDTATSRKTYGYTF. Written as DNA, the CDR3 is TGTGCCAGCAGCGACACTGCAACAAGCAGAAAGACCTATGGCTACACCTTC.

This clonotype was detected ten times or more. V usage is TRBV8-2 and J usage is TRBJ2-6. TRBV8-2 is a pseudogene locus. The CDR3 is 17 amino acids. The CDR3: CGIRSRITQSRANVLTF. The CDR3 DNA reads TGTGGCATACGATCCAGGATAACACAAAGTCGGGCCAACGTCCTGACTTTC.

This clonotype occurred a few times. V and J are TRBV28 and TRBJ2-5; D remains unclear. The ends were cut back, 6 bases at V and 1 base at J, with 9 bases in the middle. This CDR3 has 13 residues. Germline V gives CDR1 MDHEN, CDR2 SYDVKM. CDR3 sequence: CASSPDVQETQYF. CDR3 DNA: TGTGCCAGCAGCCCGGATGTCCAAGAGACCCAGTACTTC.

The sample holds many counts of this clonotype. The chain recombines TRBV20-1 with TRBJ1-1; D gene ambiguous. The CDR3 consists of 14 residues. CDR1 and CDR2 from the germline V gene are DFQATT and SNEGSKA (reference sequence). The V end was cut by 3 bases, the J end by 0 bases, with 11 bases between. The CDR3 nucleotides are TGCAGTGCTAGCGAAAGTGGGGTGAACACTGAAGCTTTCTTT. Amino acids: CSASESGVNTEAFF.

A remark on this clonotype: At one end the junction does not follow the germline gene, possibly because of a read error. The J gene is TRBJ2-2, the V gene TRBV7-3; D unresolved. Germline lookup yields CDR1 SGHTA and CDR2 FQGTGA. The CDR3 covers 12 residues. The CDR3 region is CAGSLEAGELFF. In DNA form, the CDR3 reads TGTGCCGGCAGCTTAGAAGCCGGGGAGCTGTTTTTT.

This clonotype has at least ten counts. This chain connects TRBV5-2 to TRBJ2-6. TRBV5-2 is a recognized pseudogene. The CDR3 consists of 18 residues. For the CDR3, the DNA is TGTGCCAGCATGAAGATTGAGAGTACACAAAGTCGGGCCAACGTCCTGACTTTC. This sequence encodes CASMKIESTQSRANVLTF.

This clonotype was counted ten times or more. The chain has TRBV16 and TRBJ1-2; D gene ambiguous. The V end lost 5 bases, the J end lost 4 bases, and 23 bases lay between the germline ends. CDR1 is KGHSY and CDR2 is FQNENV in the germline V gene. CDR3 length: 17 residues. The CDR3 DNA sequence: TGTGCCAGCAGCATAATTAGGGTCGTTAGAAAGACCTATGGCTACACCTTC. The encoded protein is CASSIIRVVRKTYGYTF.

This clonotype showed up many times. The J gene is TRBJ1-2, the V gene TRBV7-8; perhaps TRBD1 as D (6 bases). This CDR3 comprises 13 residues. V was clipped by 5 bases and J by 5 bases, with 12 bases between them. CDR1 is SGHVS and CDR2 is FQNEAQ in the germline V gene. In DNA, the CDR3 is TGTGCCAGCAGCCATGACAGGAGTTATGGCTACACCTTC. This sequence encodes CASSHDRSYGYTF.

This clonotype was found many times. CDR3 DNA: TGTGCCATCAGTGAGTCAGGAGAATTAAGCTCCTACGAGCAGTACTTC. It yields the protein CAISESGELSSYEQYF. The V and J genes are TRBV10-3 and TRBJ2-7; D gene uncertain. Germline V CDR1 and CDR2: ENHRY, SYGVKD. The V end was cut by 0 bases, the J end by 0 bases, with 12 bases between. There are 16 residues in the CDR3.

This clonotype showed up many times. The chain joins TRBV6-6 to TRBJ2-7; D is unclear. CDR3 length: 13 amino acids. Per germline, CDR1 MNHNY and CDR2 SVGAGI (reference sequence). The ends were cut back, 0 bases at V and 3 bases at J, with 6 bases in the middle. CDR3 nucleotides: TGTGCCAGCAGTTACTCCATAAGCTACGAGCAGTACTTC. It specifies CASSYSISYEQYF.

The gene calls are TRBV5-1 and TRBJ1-5; TRBD1 agrees at 10 bases. The CDR3 totals 17 residues. Trimming removed 3 bases from V and 1 base from J; junction bases left unmatched: 7. In germline, CDR1 is SGHRS, CDR2 YFSETQ. The CDR3 is CASSSDRGIRSNQPQHF. The DNA for the CDR3 is TGCGCCAGCAGCTCGGACAGGGGGATTAGGAGCAATCAGCCCCAGCATTTT. The entire variable domain, with the rest obtained from reference TRBV5-1 and TRBJ1-5, is as follows: KAGVTQTPRYLIKTRGQQVTLSCSPISGHRSVSWYQQTPGQGLQFLFEYFSETQRNKGNFPGRFSGRQFSNSRSEMNVSTLELGDSALYLCASSSDRGIRSNQPQHFGDGTRLSIL.

In this sample, this clonotype turned up many times. The gene calls are TRBV5-1 and TRBJ1-2; D is uncertain. Trimming removed 7 bases at V and 4 bases at J, with 23 bases between. Germline V gives CDR1 SGHRS, CDR2 YFSETQ. CDR3 length equals 16 residues. This CDR3 is CASSHRSVRKTYGYTF. In DNA form, the CDR3 reads TGCGCCAGCTCCCACAGATCGGTTCGAAAGACCTATGGCTACACCTTC. Looking up the rest from reference TRBV5-1 and TRBJ1-2 gives the full variable domain: KAGVTQTPRYLIKTRGQQVTLSCSPISGHRSVSWYQQTPGQGLQFLFEYFSETQRNKGNFPGRFSGRQFSNSRSEMNVSTLELGDSALYLCASSHRSVRKTYGYTFGSGTRLTVV.

This clonotype has ten or more counts. This chain uses TRBV30 with TRBJ2-5; D is ambiguous. The CDR3 runs 13 residues. CDR1 and CDR2 (germline): GTSNPN, SVGIG (reference sequence). V was cut by 5 bases and J by 1 base, with 11 bases left in between. The CDR3: CAWAYTLQETQYF. As DNA, the CDR3 is TGTGCCTGGGCGTATACCCTCCAAGAGACCCAGTACTTC.

Concerning this clonotype itself: A read error may be the cause here, since a much bigger clone is one base away. V gene TRBV19 combines with J gene TRBJ1-2; possibly TRBD1 for D (5 bases). The CDR3 totals 15 residues. Per germline, CDR1 LNHDA and CDR2 SQIVND (reference sequence). The CDR3 region has the DNA TGTCCCAGTAGTATAGAGACAGCCGGGGATTATGGCTACACCTTC. It yields the protein CPSSIETAGDYGYTF.

For this clonotype: A much more abundant neighbour one base away suggests this may be a read error. This chain connects TRBV6-5 to TRBJ2-4; D may correspond to TRBD1 or TRBD2 (5 bases each). Near its end, the DNA agrees better with TRBJ2-7, so the J call may be wrong. This CDR3 has 12 residues. Germline V gene lookup returns CDR1 MNHEY and CDR2 SVGAGI. CDR3 sequence reads: CANIGAAYEQYF. The CDR3 DNA follows: TGTGCCAACATCGGGGCGGCCTACGAGCAGTACTTC.

The chain is built from TRBV21-1 and TRBJ2-3; the table's D call TRBD2 went unverified against the DNA. TRBV21-1 is classified as a pseudogene. There are 17 residues in the CDR3. Here the CDR3 reads CASRLRLATVIQDTQYF. As DNA, the CDR3 is TGTGCCAGCAGGTTGAGGCTAGCTACAGTCATACAAGATACGCAGTATTTT.